Listed here is a single T cell receptor (beta chain). Antigen specificity is unknown. The sample belongs to a study of blood T cells in healthy people across ages. Study-wide findings and caveats: From one million sequenced T cells, diversity estimates were lower bounds. Strong correlation linked observed beta diversity and percent naive T cells. Unsorted PBMCs prevented conclusive naive versus antigen-experienced comparison.

Primed by a sample-barcoded 5' primer and a J-beta primer mix, a second PCR proceeded for roughly 6 to 12 cycles. MiXCR, applied by TCRdb to the 5' RACE reads, yields one record per CDR3 protein. The sample carries 800,000 or so distinct CDR3 sequences, 62% recorded once. The CDR3 is 18 amino acids. V was clipped by 6 bases and J by 0 bases, with 21 bases between them. Donors ranged from roughly 6 to 100 years old and were healthy Caucasians in Russia. The TCR originated in a man aged 25-45 years in good health. This chain connects TRBV12-3 or TRBV12-4 to TRBJ2-4; TRBD1 might be the D (7 bases). Specimen: blood. The CDR3, as DNA: TGTGCCAGCAGCCGGACAGGAGGGGGGATGTTAGCCAAAAACATTCAGTACTTC. As protein: CASSRTGGGMLAKNIQYF.